Listed below are T cell receptor beta chains from one sample, sequenced in a study of blood T cell repertoires in COVID-19. Some clones are missing from TCRdb's copy, which holds only in-frame ones; the method was immunoSEQ multiplex PCR. The sample yields around 170,000 clones, approximately 86% seen once. The specimen sequenced was peripheral blood. Receptors were obtained from a man in his 60s with COVID-19, enrolled during active disease. The CDR3 runs from the conserved cysteine through the conserved F or W. The D gene is left open where the match is weak. The size of a clone is reported for some rows only, either as once, few or many, or as a class for expanded clones.

TRBV4-2	15	.	TRBD1	TRBJ2-7	TGTGCCAGCAGCCAAGAGGACAGGGGCCCCTACGAGCAGTACTTC	CASSQEDRGPYEQYF
TRBV5-1	15	.	TRBD2	TRBJ2-5	TGCGCCAGCCTGGGACTAGCGGGGGTCCAAGAGACCCAGTACTTC	CASLGLAGVQETQYF
TRBV7-2	13	many	TRBD1	TRBJ1-2	TGTGCCAGCAGGCCCGGGACAGAGGGTGGCTACACCTTC	CASRPGTEGGYTF
TRBV11-3	13	.	.	TRBJ1-1	TGTGCCAGCAGCTTAGGCAGGGTTACTGAAGCTTTCTTT	CASSLGRVTEAFF
TRBV11-2	18	.	TRBD2	TRBJ2-1	TGTGCCAGCAGCTTAGCGGGCGGGAGGGCCGCGGGAAGCAATGAGCAGTTCTTC	CASSLAGGRAAGSNEQFF
TRBV28	14	.	TRBD1	TRBJ1-3	TGTGCCACCACAGGGGGCTTTGGTGGAAACACCATATATTTT	CATTGGFGGNTIYF
TRBV6-2/TRBV6-3	12	.	.	TRBJ2-7	TGTGCCAGCAGTCAACAGGGATACGAGCAGTACTTC	CASSQQGYEQYF
TRBV21-1	15	once	.	TRBJ1-6	TGTGCCAGCAGGCCCCCTGGGCAGGTAAATTCACCCCTCCACTTT	CASRPPGQVNSPLHF
TRBV12-3/TRBV12-4	13	.	.	TRBJ2-5	TGTGCCAGCAGGCGAGGAGGTAAAGAGACCCAGTACTTC	CASRRGGKETQYF
TRBV5-8	15	once	.	TRBJ1-4	TGTGCCAGCAGCGCCCTTTCAAATGCCGGGTGGAAACTGTTTTTT	CASSALSNAGWKLFF
TRBV12-3/TRBV12-4	13	.	.	TRBJ1-1	TGTGCCAGCAGCGGGATGGCGGACACTGAAGCTTTCTTT	CASSGMADTEAFF
TRBV14	13	.	.	TRBJ2-5	TGTGCCAGCAGCCAAGAGGGGGCAACGACCCAGTACTTC	CASSQEGATTQYF
TRBV2	15	.	TRBD1	TRBJ2-7	TGTGCCAGCAGTCAAGGACAGGGGGCGATTAACGAGCAGTACTTC	CASSQGQGAINEQYF
TRBV7-2	14	.	.	TRBJ1-1	TGTGCCAGCAGCTTAAACAGGGTGAACACTGAAGCTTTCTTT	CASSLNRVNTEAFF
TRBV7-9	14	few	.	TRBJ2-1	TGTGCCAGCAGCTTAGAGCAGGGATACAATGAGCAGTTCTTC	CASSLEQGYNEQFF
TRBV9	16	.	TRBD1	TRBJ2-7	TGTGCCAGCAGCGTAGGGTCCCTGACAGGGACCTACGAGCAGTACTTC	CASSVGSLTGTYEQYF
TRBV12-3/TRBV12-4	13	.	.	TRBJ1-5	TGTGCCAGCAAAAGGGCAGGGGAAAAACCCCAGCATTTT	CASKRAGEKPQHF
TRBV25-1	18	.	TRBD2	TRBJ2-2	TGTGCCAGCAGTGACCCTAGCGGGGGTCTCACGAACACCGGGGAGCTGTTTTTT	CASSDPSGGLTNTGELFF
TRBV6-2/TRBV6-3	15	.	.	TRBJ1-2	TGTGCCAGCAGTCACAAAACAGGACCCACCTATGGCTACACCTTC	CASSHKTGPTYGYTF
TRBV11-2	14	.	.	TRBJ1-1	TGTGCCAGCAGCTTAGTAGGGAGTGGCACTGAAGCTTTCTTT	CASSLVGSGTEAFF
TRBV7-8	16	.	TRBD2	TRBJ2-3	TGTGCCAGCAGCCCTCAGCGGGGGGGCCGAATAGATACGCAGTATTTT	CASSPQRGGRIDTQYF
TRBV27	17	.	TRBD2	TRBJ2-3	TGTGCCAGCAGAGGGGTAGCGGGGATCACTAGCACAGATACGCAGTATTTT	CASRGVAGITSTDTQYF
TRBV7-3	17	.	TRBD1	TRBJ2-1	TGTGCCAGCAGCTTAACCCCACAGGGGGCTTTTATTAGTGAGCAGTTCTTC	CASSLTPQGAFISEQFF
TRBV7-2	18	.	.	TRBJ2-6	TGTGCCAGCAGCAAGACGACTGTTCTCAGCTCTGGGGCCAACGTCCTGACTTTC	CASSKTTVLSSGANVLTF
TRBV2	13	few	.	TRBJ2-5	TGTGCCAGCAGTGAACAGGGTGGGGAGACCCAGTACTTC	CASSEQGGETQYF
TRBV30	13	.	.	TRBJ1-5	TGTGCCTGGAGGGGACTGGGGGGTCAGCCCCAGCATTTT	CAWRGLGGQPQHF
TRBV14	15	.	.	TRBJ2-1	TGTGCCAGCAGCCTCCCAGGGAACCACTACAATGAGCAGTTCTTC	CASSLPGNHYNEQFF